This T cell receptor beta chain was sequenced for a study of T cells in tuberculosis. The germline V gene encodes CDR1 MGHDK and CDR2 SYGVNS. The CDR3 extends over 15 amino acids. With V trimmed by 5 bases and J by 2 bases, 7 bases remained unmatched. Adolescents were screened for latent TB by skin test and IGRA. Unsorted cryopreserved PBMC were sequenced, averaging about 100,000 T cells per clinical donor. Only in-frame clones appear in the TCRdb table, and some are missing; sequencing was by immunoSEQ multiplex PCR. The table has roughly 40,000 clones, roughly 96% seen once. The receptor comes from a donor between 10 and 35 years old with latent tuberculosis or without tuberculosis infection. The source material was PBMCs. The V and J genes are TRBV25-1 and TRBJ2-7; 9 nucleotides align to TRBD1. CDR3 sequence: CASSLRDRDAYEQYF. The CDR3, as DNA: TGTGCCAGCAGTTTGAGGGACAGGGATGCCTACGAGCAGTACTTC.